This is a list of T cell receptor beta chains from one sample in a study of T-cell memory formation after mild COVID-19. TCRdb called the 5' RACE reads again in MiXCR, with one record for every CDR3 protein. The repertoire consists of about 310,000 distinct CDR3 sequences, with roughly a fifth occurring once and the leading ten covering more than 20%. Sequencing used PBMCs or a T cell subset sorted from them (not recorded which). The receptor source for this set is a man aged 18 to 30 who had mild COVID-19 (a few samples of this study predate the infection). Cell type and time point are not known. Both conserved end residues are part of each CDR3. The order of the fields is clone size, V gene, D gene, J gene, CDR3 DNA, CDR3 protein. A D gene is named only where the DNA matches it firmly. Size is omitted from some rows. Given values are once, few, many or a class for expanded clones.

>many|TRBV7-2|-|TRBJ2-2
TGTGCCAGCAGCCAACAGACGAACACCGGGGAGCTGTTTTTT
CASSQQTNTGELFF
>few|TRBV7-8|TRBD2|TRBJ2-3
TGTGCCAGCAGCTGGACTAGCGGGGGGGACACAGATACGCAGTATTTT
CASSWTSGGDTDTQYF
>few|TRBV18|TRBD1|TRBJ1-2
TGTGCCAGCTCACCACCCAACAGGGGGGACTATGGCTACACCTTC
CASSPPNRGDYGYTF
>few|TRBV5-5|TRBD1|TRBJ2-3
TGTGCCAGCAACCTCCAAGGACAGGGCCCAGATACGCAGTATTTT
CASNLQGQGPDTQYF
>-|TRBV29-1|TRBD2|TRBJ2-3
TGCAGCGTTGAAGCTAGCGGGGGACTAACAGATACGCAGTATTTT
CSVEASGGLTDTQYF
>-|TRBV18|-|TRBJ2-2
TGTGCCAGCTCCGAGACACTTTACACCGGGGAGCTGTTTTTT
CASSETLYTGELFF
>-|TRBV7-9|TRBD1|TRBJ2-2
TGTGCCAGCAGCTCCTACAGGGGCGCGAACACCGGGGAGCTGTTTTTT
CASSSYRGANTGELFF
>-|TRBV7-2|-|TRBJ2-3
TGTGCCAGCAGCCCCGTCGGGGGCCGCGCAGATACGCAGTATTTT
CASSPVGGRADTQYF
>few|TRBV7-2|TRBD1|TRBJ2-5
TGTGCCAGCAGCCCTCGACAGGGAACGTACCAAGAGACCCAGTACTTC
CASSPRQGTYQETQYF
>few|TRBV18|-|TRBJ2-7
TGTGCCAGCCCTTTGGACGGTCCCCCCGAGCAGTACTTC
CASPLDGPPEQYF
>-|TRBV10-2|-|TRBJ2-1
TGCGCCAGCAGTGAGTGGAATGAGCAGTTCTTC
CASSEWNEQFF
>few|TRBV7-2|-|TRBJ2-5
TGTGCCAGCAGCCCAGATTCCGAGACCCAGTACTTC
CASSPDSETQYF
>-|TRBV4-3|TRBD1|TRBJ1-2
TGCGCCAGCAGCCATGAGGGACAGTTCTATGGCTACACCTTC
CASSHEGQFYGYTF
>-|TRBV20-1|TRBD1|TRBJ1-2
TGCAGTTACCGCCAAGGGACAGAATATGGCTACACCTTC
CSYRQGTEYGYTF
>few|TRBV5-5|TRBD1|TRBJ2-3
TGTGCCAGCAGCTTGGAGGGACAGCCATCAAGGACGCAGTATTTT
CASSLEGQPSRTQYF
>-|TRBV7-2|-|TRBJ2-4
TGTGCCAGCAGCTCCGGTCGGGGAGCCAAAAACATTCAGTACTTC
CASSSGRGAKNIQYF
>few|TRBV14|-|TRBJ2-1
TGTGCCAGCAGACCCTCGACGGGGGTCTACAATGAGCAGTTCTTC
CASRPSTGVYNEQFF
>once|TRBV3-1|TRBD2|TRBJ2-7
TGTGCCAGCAGCCAAGTATGGGAGGGGCTCTACGAGCAGTACTTC
CASSQVWEGLYEQYF
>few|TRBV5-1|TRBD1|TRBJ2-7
TGCGCCAGCAGCTCCGGACAGGGGGAGGTCTACGAGCAGTACTTC
CASSSGQGEVYEQYF
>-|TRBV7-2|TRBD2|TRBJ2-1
TGTGCCAGCAGCCCGACCGGGACTACCTACAATGAGCAGTTCTTC
CASSPTGTTYNEQFF
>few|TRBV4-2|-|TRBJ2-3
TGTGCCAGCAGCCAAGTTTTTATCGTCGGGAGCCCAGATACGCAGTATTTT
CASSQVFIVGSPDTQYF
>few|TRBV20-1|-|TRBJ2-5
TGCAGTGCTGGGGGTGGAACCGTAGAGACCCAGTACTTC
CSAGGGTVETQYF
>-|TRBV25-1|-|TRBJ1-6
TGTGCCAGCAGCGAAAGGGGCGAAACCTATAATTCACCCCTCCACTTT
CASSERGETYNSPLHF
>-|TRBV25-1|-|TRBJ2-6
TGTGCCACCACCGGGGTCCAAGGACGAAGCTCTGGGGCCAACGTCCTGACTTTC
CATTGVQGRSSGANVLTF
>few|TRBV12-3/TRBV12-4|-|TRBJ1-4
TGTGCCAGCGCAGCACTCGAAGGGGATGAAAAACTGTTTTTT
CASAALEGDEKLFF
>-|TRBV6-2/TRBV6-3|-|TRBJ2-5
TGTGCCAGCAGCTCCCTCATGGACTCCTTCCTAGGGGGAGAGACCCAGTACTTC
CASSSLMDSFLGGETQYF
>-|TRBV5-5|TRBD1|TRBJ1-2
TGTGCCAGCAGCTCCCGACAGGGTATAGGCGCAGGTGGCTACACCTTC
CASSSRQGIGAGGYTF
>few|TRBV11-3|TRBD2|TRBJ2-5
TGTGCCAGCAGCTTATCGGGGACTAAAGAGACCCAGTACTTC
CASSLSGTKETQYF
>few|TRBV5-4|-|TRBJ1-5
TGTGCCAGCAGCCCGGGAGGGGCCAATCAGCCCCAGCATTTT
CASSPGGANQPQHF
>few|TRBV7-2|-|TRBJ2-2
TGTGCCAGCAGCTTGGCTTCGGGCAGGGAGCTGTTTTTT
CASSLASGRELFF
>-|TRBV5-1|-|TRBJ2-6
TGCGCCAGCAGCGGGCAGGGAGTCTACGTCCTGACTTTC
CASSGQGVYVLTF
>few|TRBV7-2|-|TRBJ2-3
TGTGCCAGCAGCTTAGTAGGGGGGCTCACAGATACGCAGTATTTT
CASSLVGGLTDTQYF
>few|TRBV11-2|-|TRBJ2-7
TGTGCCAGCAGCTCCGAGACAGGGAGGTTAACCGAGCAGTACTTC
CASSSETGRLTEQYF